The 28 T cell receptor beta chains given below trace back to one sample, sequenced in a study of blood T cell repertoires in COVID-19. Repertoires were generated with immunoSEQ multiplex PCR, while TCRdb's copy carries only in-frame clones and drops some. The sample records fewer than 350,000 clones, 70% to 90% being singletons. Sequencing was done on a sample of peripheral blood. The receptors originated from a human donor in a cohort sampled during active COVID-19.

The chain combines TRBV7-8 with TRBJ2-7; 10 bases match TRBD1. This CDR3 is 15 amino acids long. Germline assignment: CDR1 SGHVS and CDR2 FQNEAQ. V lost 2 bases and J lost 2; bases outside the gene matches: 3. The CDR3 bases are TGTGCCAGCAGCTTAACCGGGACAGGGGCCTACGAGCAGTACTTC. It encodes CASSLTGTGAYEQYF.

The chain links TRBV11-2 to TRBJ2-7; a possible D gene is TRBD2 (5 bases). The CDR3 contains 14 residues. Deletions cut 0 bases from V and 2 bases from J, with 8 bases between. The germline CDR1 and CDR2 sequences are SGHAT and FQNNGV. CDR3 amino acids: CASSLETGTYEQYF. CDR3 in DNA: TGTGCCAGCAGCTTAGAGACGGGGACCTACGAGCAGTACTTC.

This clone was seen once. V is TRBV5-4 and J is TRBJ2-1; 7 positions agree with TRBD1. With 6 bases clipped from V and 6 bases from J, the junction kept 12 bases outside the gene matches. The length of the CDR3 is 15 residues. Germline CDR1 is SGHNT and CDR2 is YYREEE (reference sequence). Here the CDR3 reads CASTPDRWGSNEQFF. For the CDR3, the DNA is TGTGCCAGCACCCCGGACAGGTGGGGCTCCAATGAGCAGTTCTTC.

The rearrangement links TRBV18 to TRBJ1-5; 10 bases map to TRBD1. V shed 5 bases, J shed 7 bases, and the junction held 8 bases outside the gene matches. The CDR3 sequence is 15 residues long. CDR1 and CDR2 from the germline V gene are KGHSH and LQKENI. CDR3 region: CASSYGQGDGQPQHF. Here the CDR3 DNA reads TGTGCCAGCTCATACGGACAGGGGGATGGACAGCCCCAGCATTTT.

The rearrangement links TRBV19 to TRBJ1-5; possible D gene TRBD1, 6 bases. Germline CDR1 reads LNHDA; CDR2 reads SQIVND (reference sequence). Trimming removed 3 bases from V and 2 bases from J, with 11 bases in between. The CDR3 spans 15 residues. The CDR3 loop is CASSIKGVGNQPQHF. CDR3 nucleotides: TGTGCCAGTAGTATTAAGGGGGTTGGCAATCAGCCCCAGCATTTT.

The rearrangement uses TRBV14 and TRBJ1-1; D is perhaps TRBD1 (6 bases). Per the germline V gene, CDR1 is SGHDN and CDR2 is FVKESK. The length of the CDR3 is 18 residues. Trimming stripped 1 base from V and 2 bases from J, with 20 bases between. The CDR3 region has the DNA TGTGCCAGCAGCCAAGGGGGTTCTTTGGGACAACCCAACACTGAAGCTTTCTTT. Translating gives CASSQGGSLGQPNTEAFF. The full variable domain, with the rest looked up from reference TRBV14 and TRBJ1-1, is EAGVTQFPSHSVIEKGQTVTLRCDPISGHDNLYWYRRVMGKEIKFLLHFVKESKQDESGMPNNRFLAERTGGTYSTLKVQPAELEDSGVYFCASSQGGSLGQPNTEAFFGQGTRLTVV.

The chain links TRBV4-1 to TRBJ2-2; TRBD1 matches at 7 bases. Trimming cost V 3 bases and J 0 bases; bases outside gene matches: 4. Germline assignment: CDR1 MGHRA and CDR2 YSYEKL. The CDR3 sequence is 16 residues long. This chain's CDR3 is CASSQLDRTNTGELFF. In DNA form, the CDR3 reads TGCGCCAGCAGCCAGTTGGACAGGACGAACACCGGGGAGCTGTTTTTT.

The chain has TRBV10-3 and TRBJ1-5; 7 bases are a match to TRBD1. V shed 3 bases and J 7 bases; nucleotides not matched to a gene: 6. The germline V gene encodes CDR1 ENHRY and CDR2 SYGVKD. This CDR3 spans 14 amino acids. The CDR3 DNA reads as TGTGCCATCAGTGAAACCGACAGGGCACAGCCCCAGCATTTT. It is translated as CAISETDRAQPQHF.

This chain links TRBV7-2 with TRBJ1-6; D is ambiguous. CDR1 is SGHTA, CDR2 FQGNSA, per germline. The V end lost 3 bases, the J end lost 7 bases, and 10 bases lay between the germline ends. This CDR3 spans 14 amino acids. As DNA, the CDR3 is TGTGCCAGCAGCTTGGGTCTTAGCAATTCACCCCTCCACTTT. Translation gives CASSLGLSNSPLHF.

The DNA of the CDR3 is TGTGCCAGCAGCTGGAAGACGACAGGACCGATGAACACTGAAGCTTTCTTT. Its translation is CASSWKTTGPMNTEAFF. The genes are TRBV3-1 (or the pseudogene TRBV3-2) and TRBJ1-1; tentative D call: TRBD1 (6 bases). The germline V gene encodes CDR1 LGHDT and CDR2 YNNKEL (reference sequence). The CDR3 loop spans 17 amino acids. Deletions cut 5 bases from V and 0 bases from J, with 19 bases between.

This sequence joins TRBV6-5 and TRBJ1-2, with 7 bases matching TRBD1. The CDR3 covers 15 residues. Germline trimming cut 5 bases from V and 4 bases from J; bases unmatched to any gene: 10. Germline V gives CDR1 MNHEY, CDR2 SVGAGI. For the CDR3, the DNA is TGTGCCAGCAGTCCCACCCCTACAGGGGTCTATGGCTACACCTTC. This sequence encodes CASSPTPTGVYGYTF.

The chain employs TRBV28 and TRBJ1-2, with D possibly being TRBD1 (6 bases). The CDR3 contains 13 residues. The germline gives CDR1 MDHEN, CDR2 SYDVKM. V gave up 6 bases and J gave up 4 bases, with 12 bases separating them. CDR3 in DNA: TGTGCCAGCAGAGCGGACAGACCCTATGGCTACACCTTC. Its protein is CASRADRPYGYTF.

This chain links TRBV19 with TRBJ1-4; perhaps TRBD1 as D (5 bases). The germline CDR1 and CDR2 sequences are LNHDA and SQIVND (reference sequence). Deletions cut 11 bases from V and 3 bases from J, with 13 bases between. This CDR3 is built from 13 residues. The CDR3 region has the DNA TGTGCCGCCAATCAGGGATCTAATGAAAAACTGTTTTTT. It encodes CAANQGSNEKLFF.

The chain joins TRBV6-5 to TRBJ1-2; 8 bases agree with TRBD1. Germline CDR1 reads MNHEY; CDR2 reads SVGAGI. V dropped 5 bases and J dropped 0; count of bases not matched to a gene: 5. CDR3 size: 15 residues. The CDR3, as DNA: TGTGCCAGCAGTATCCGACAGGGGCCTAACTATGGCTACACCTTC. Translation: CASSIRQGPNYGYTF.

The chain employs TRBV5-1 and TRBJ2-1; a weak D match, TRBD1 (6 bases). Trimming stripped 0 bases from V and 5 bases from J, with 9 bases between. The CDR3 loop spans 14 amino acids. Per the germline V gene, CDR1 is SGHRS and CDR2 is YFSETQ. Here the CDR3 reads CASSLAHRDNEQFF. CDR3 sequence (DNA): TGCGCCAGCAGCTTGGCACACAGGGACAATGAGCAGTTCTTC.

V is TRBV5-4 and J is TRBJ1-1; no definite D call. Germline lookup yields CDR1 SGHNT and CDR2 YYREEE (reference sequence). V dropped 1 base and J dropped 4 bases, with 11 bases sitting between them. This CDR3 contains 14 residues. The CDR3 region has the DNA TGTGCCAGCAGCTTGAACGGGGAAGCCACTGAAGCTTTCTTT. It is translated as CASSLNGEATEAFF.

The CDR3 reads CASSILDEKLFF. The DNA for the CDR3 is TGTGCCAGTAGTATCCTTGATGAAAAACTGTTTTTT. The rearrangement uses TRBV19 and TRBJ1-4; D is uncertain. The V and J ends lost 3 bases and 6 bases respectively, with 5 bases between them. This CDR3 region has 12 residues. CDR1 LNHDA and CDR2 SQIVND come from the germline V gene (reference sequence).

The genes are TRBV10-3 and TRBJ1-2; no clear D gene. The CDR3 length is 16 residues. The V end lost 0 bases, the J end lost 1 base, and 12 bases lay between the germline ends. Looked up from germline, CDR1 is ENHRY and CDR2 is SYGVKD. CDR3 coding DNA: TGTGCCATCAGTGAGTCTTCGGGGAGGGATAACTATGGCTACACCTTC. Translation: CAISESSGRDNYGYTF.

This clone occurred once. This chain joins TRBV9 and TRBJ1-2, with TRBD1 matching over 7 bases. V gave up 0 bases and J gave up 7 bases; unmatched junction bases: 3. The CDR3 is 13 residues long. Germline CDR1 and CDR2: SGDLS and YYNGEE. CDR3: CASSVGQGSGYTF. CDR3 bases: TGTGCCAGCAGCGTAGGACAGGGAAGTGGCTACACCTTC.

The chain employs TRBV7-3 and TRBJ2-5; 8 bases fit TRBD2. The CDR3 has 14 amino acids. V was pared by 5 bases and J by 4 bases, with 6 bases of the junction left unmatched. Looked up from germline, CDR1 is SGHTA and CDR2 is FQGTGA. CDR3 region: CASSPGGLGETQYF. As DNA, the CDR3 is TGTGCCAGCAGCCCGGGGGGGTTGGGAGAGACCCAGTACTTC.

The rearrangement links TRBV6-4 to TRBJ2-6, with D perhaps TRBD2 (7 bases). CDR3 length: 16 amino acids. V shed 6 bases and J shed 0 bases, with 12 bases lying between them. Per the germline V gene, CDR1 is MRHNA and CDR2 is SNTAGT. DNA for the CDR3: TGTGCCAGCAGCGCGGGGGCAGCCTCTGGGGCCAACGTCCTGACTTTC. Translation: CASSAGAASGANVLTF.

The chain has TRBV6-5 and TRBJ1-3; a weak D match, TRBD1 (6 bases). This CDR3 spans 13 amino acids. The germline gives CDR1 MNHEY, CDR2 SVGAGI. Trimming removed 6 bases from V and 3 bases from J, with 9 bases in between. In nucleotides, the CDR3 is TGTGCCAGCAGACAGGGTTTTGGAAACACCATATATTTT. It specifies CASRQGFGNTIYF.

In DNA form, the CDR3 reads TGTGCCAGCAGTGAGCAGGGCCAGCCCGATACGCAGTATTTT. This translates into CASSEQGQPDTQYF. The rearrangement uses TRBV2 and TRBJ2-3; D perhaps matches TRBD1 (5 bases). Germline CDR1 and CDR2: SNHLY and FYNNEI. V lost 3 bases and J lost 6, with 13 bases in between. The CDR3 runs 14 residues.

The gene calls are TRBV6-1 and TRBJ1-4; perhaps TRBD1 as D (5 bases). The germline V gene has CDR1 MNHNS and CDR2 SASEGT. There are 16 residues in the CDR3. V was trimmed by 2 bases and J by 4 bases, leaving 14 bases between them. For the CDR3, the DNA is TGTGCCAGCAGTGAAACAAGACAGTGGTATAATGAAAAACTGTTTTTT. It codes for CASSETRQWYNEKLFF.

CDR3 sequence (DNA): TGTGCCAGCAGCCAAGATTTTGCGGGACAGGGTGGCGAAAAACTGTTTTTT. This sequence encodes CASSQDFAGQGGEKLFF. The rearrangement joins TRBV3-1 (or the pseudogene TRBV3-2) to TRBJ1-4; 9 nucleotides line up with TRBD1. V lost 0 bases to trimming and J lost 8 bases; unmatched junction nucleotides: 10. CDR1 is LGHDT and CDR2 is YNNKEL in the germline V gene (reference sequence). CDR3 length: 17 amino acids.

The V gene is TRBV5-1, the J gene TRBJ2-1; unclear D gene. Trimming took off 0 bases at V and 5 bases at J, with 15 bases between the two ends. Germline V gives CDR1 SGHRS, CDR2 YFSETQ. The CDR3 extends over 16 amino acids. In DNA form, the CDR3 reads TGCGCCAGCAGCTTGGTCGACGGATTTGGGCACAATGAGCAGTTCTTC. It is translated as CASSLVDGFGHNEQFF.

V gene TRBV28 combines with J gene TRBJ1-2; D is unclear. V gave up 3 bases and J gave up 1 base, with 12 bases separating them. CDR1 is MDHEN and CDR2 is SYDVKM in the germline V gene. The CDR3 length is 15 residues. Here the CDR3 reads CASSFGSWGNYGYTF. CDR3 bases: TGTGCCAGCAGTTTTGGGAGTTGGGGTAACTATGGCTACACCTTC.

This CDR3 is CASLVDRVTEAFF. CDR3 in DNA: TGTGCCAGTTTAGTGGACAGGGTTACTGAAGCTTTCTTT. The V gene is TRBV12-3 or TRBV12-4, the J gene TRBJ1-1, with 8 bases aligning to TRBD1. This CDR3 spans 13 amino acids. Trimming cost V 9 bases and J 5 bases; bases outside gene matches: 8.